This T cell receptor beta chain was retrieved from a study of STAT5B mutations in CD4+ large granular lymphocyte leukemia. Generated by immunoSEQ multiplex PCR, the TCRdb table keeps only in-frame clones and is missing some. The table lists around 30,000 clones, more than 70% of them singletons. CDR1 and CDR2 from the germline V gene are SGHKS and YYEKEE (reference sequence). Trimming removed 4 bases at V and 4 bases at J, with 14 bases between. There are 14 residues in the CDR3. Healthy controls were blood donor buffy coats. This chain links TRBV5-5 with TRBJ1-2; D unresolved. Sequencing was carried out using CD4+ T cells from blood buffy coats. The receptor was derived from a human donor in good health. Here the CDR3 DNA reads TGTGCCAGCAGCGAAACACGACCCTCCTATGGCTACACCTTC. Translating gives CASSETRPSYGYTF.